The source of this T cell receptor beta chain is a study of blood T cell repertoires in COVID-19. At the level of the study: T cells, B-cell-depleted T cells, or PBMCs supplied cDNA or gDNA.

Those enrolled in Seattle joined during active infection and were followed longitudinally afterward. The V and J ends lost 3 bases and 4 bases respectively, with 12 bases between them. Germline CDR1 reads LNHDA; CDR2 reads SQIVND (reference sequence). The CDR3 extends over 14 amino acids. Authors' methods: Cell counts per sample came from amplifying reference gene primers. Sequencing was performed with immunoSEQ multiplex PCR; in TCRdb, only in-frame clones are kept and a portion is missing. V, J and clone size are those of that table, while D and trimming were read from the DNA. Among 150,000 to 200,000 clones listed, around nine tenths were seen once.

Input material: peripheral blood. V is TRBV19 and J is TRBJ1-1; possible D gene TRBD1, 6 bases. The clonotype comes from a woman aged 70 to 79 with COVID-19, enrolled during active disease. The CDR3 loop is CASSINQGSTEAFF. The CDR3 DNA is TGTGCCAGTAGTATTAATCAGGGGAGCACTGAAGCTTTCTTT.